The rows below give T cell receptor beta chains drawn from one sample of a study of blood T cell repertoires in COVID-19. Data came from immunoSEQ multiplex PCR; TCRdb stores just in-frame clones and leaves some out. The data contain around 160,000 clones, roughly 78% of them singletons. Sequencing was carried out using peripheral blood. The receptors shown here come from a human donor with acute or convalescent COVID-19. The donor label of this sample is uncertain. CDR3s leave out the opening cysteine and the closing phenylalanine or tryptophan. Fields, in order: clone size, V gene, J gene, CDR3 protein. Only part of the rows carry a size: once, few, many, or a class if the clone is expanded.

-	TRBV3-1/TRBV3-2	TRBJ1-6	ASSLRRGGGFDSPLH
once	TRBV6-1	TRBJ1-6	ASSEWGVGDSPLH
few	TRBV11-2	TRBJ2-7	ASSLNSVGQY
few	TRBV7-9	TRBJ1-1	ASSFKGTTEAF
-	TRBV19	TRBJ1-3	ASSIKGMFGNTIY
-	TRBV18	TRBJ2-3	ASSPGIRDRSSTDTQY
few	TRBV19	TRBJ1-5	ASIDRGGGNQPQH
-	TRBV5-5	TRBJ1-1	ASSLSPYRNSEAF
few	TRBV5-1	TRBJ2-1	ASSSGTGVGLEQF
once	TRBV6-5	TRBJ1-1	ASSYLSQGRRTEAF
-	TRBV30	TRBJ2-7	AWSVGGTGWYEQY
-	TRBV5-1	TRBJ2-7	ASSQQTGALGEQY
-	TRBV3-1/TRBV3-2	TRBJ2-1	ASSQDLGRGNNEQF
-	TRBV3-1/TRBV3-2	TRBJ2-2	ASSPLGRGAFGELF
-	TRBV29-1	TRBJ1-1	SVRQSGQGRDFGQAF
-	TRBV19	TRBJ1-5	ASSIDEGGQPQH
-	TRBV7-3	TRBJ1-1	ASSLTQGATEAF
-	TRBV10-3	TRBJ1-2	AIGRVDYGYT
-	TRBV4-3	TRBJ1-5	ASSLWGAGGINQPQH
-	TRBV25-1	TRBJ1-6	ASRWDRDNSPLH
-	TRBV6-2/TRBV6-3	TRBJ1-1	ASSYFGHGYTEAF
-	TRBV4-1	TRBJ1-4	ASSPGGQRQKNEKLF
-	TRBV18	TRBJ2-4	ASSPPLDRVKNIQY
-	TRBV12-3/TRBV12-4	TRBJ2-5	ASSLDQGKTQY
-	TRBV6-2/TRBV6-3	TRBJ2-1	ASSLHMTGAHNEQF
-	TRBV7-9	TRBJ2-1	ASSTRTSGLGNNEQF
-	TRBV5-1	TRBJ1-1	ASSSLPDRNEAF
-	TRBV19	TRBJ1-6	ASSIYGQTNSPLH
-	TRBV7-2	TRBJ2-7	ASSGQGGPYEQY
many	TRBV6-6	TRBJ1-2	ASSYSDIPLESGYT
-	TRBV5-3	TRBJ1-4	ARSAAGGEKLF
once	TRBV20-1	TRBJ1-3	SASNREMSYTIY
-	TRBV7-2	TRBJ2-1	ASSTHRGNEQF
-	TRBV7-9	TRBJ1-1	ASTLTGGGTEAF
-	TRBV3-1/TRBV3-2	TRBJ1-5	ASSLDYYSNQPQH
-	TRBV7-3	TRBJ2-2	ASSPGLFTGELF
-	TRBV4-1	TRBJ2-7	ASSQNPAGYEQY
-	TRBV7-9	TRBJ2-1	ASSPPGFSSYNEQF
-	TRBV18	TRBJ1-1	ASSKKQNTEAF
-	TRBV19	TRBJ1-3	ASGKRRRAGNTIY
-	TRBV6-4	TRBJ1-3	ASVEDRQASSSGNTIY
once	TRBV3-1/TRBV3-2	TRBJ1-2	ASSPRDRQGGYT
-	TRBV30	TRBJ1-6	AWSVPTALGSPLH
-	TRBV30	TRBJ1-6	AWRGGRGTLYNSPLH